These 6 T cell receptor beta chains were all obtained from the same sample, sequenced in a study of glioma-infiltrating T cells. TCR alpha and beta CDR3 regions were amplified from RNA using iRepertoire nested multiplex PCR. MiXCR, run by TCRdb on the multiplex PCR reads, gives a single entry per CDR3 protein. The sample holds 300,000 to 450,000 distinct CDR3 sequences, 41% seen once. Sequenced input: glioma tissue, nonneoplastic brain tissue, or PBMCs (not recorded which). The receptors derive from a human donor with low-grade glioma or glioblastoma, undergoing nonglioma brain surgery, or in good health (not recorded which).

The table lists this clonotype with a count of one. This chain links TRBV5-1 with TRBJ2-1, with 8 positions matching TRBD1. From germline, CDR1 is SGHRS and CDR2 YFSETQ. The V gene end was trimmed by 0 bases and the J gene end by 8 bases; junction bases not matched to a gene: 13. CDR3 length: 17 amino acids. The CDR3 is CASSLAPGQEYTDEQFF. CDR3 sequence (DNA): TGCGCCAGCAGCTTGGCACCGGGACAGGAATATACCGATGAGCAGTTCTTC.

This clonotype was detected only once. A much more abundant neighbour one base away suggests this may be a read error. CDR3 DNA sequence: TGTACGGCCCCGGATCAGAATTCCGGGACTATAAGCTCCTACGAGCAGTACTTC. Its protein product is CTAPDQNSGTISSYEQYF. The V gene is TRBV27, the J gene TRBJ2-7, with 7 bases lining up with TRBD2. Germline V gives CDR1 MNHEY, CDR2 SMNVEV (reference sequence). The CDR3 has 18 amino acids.

This chain uses TRBV27 with TRBJ2-7; 7 bases line up with TRBD1. Germline V gene data show CDR1 as MNHEY and CDR2 as SMNVEV (reference sequence). Trimming cost V 4 bases and J 6 bases; bases outside gene matches: 12. This CDR3 comprises 15 residues. CDR3 region: CASSYNRGGLSEQYF. The CDR3 DNA reads TGTGCCAGCAGTTATAACAGGGGTGGCCTTTCCGAGCAGTACTTC.

The rearrangement uses TRBV25-1 and TRBJ2-6; D might be TRBD1 (5 bases). Germline CDR1 is MGHDK and CDR2 is SYGVNS. V shed 6 bases and J shed 3 bases, with 12 bases lying between them. The CDR3 covers 15 residues. The CDR3 DNA is TGTGCCAGCAGCTTCCAGGGTTATGGGGCCAACGTCCTGACTTTC. Its protein product is CASSFQGYGANVLTF.

The CDR3 region has the DNA TGCAGTGCTACCTGGAGAACCCGTGCCACAGATACGCAGTATTTT. This sequence encodes CSATWRTRATDTQYF. V gene TRBV20-1 combines with J gene TRBJ2-3; D is unresolved. The V gene's germline CDR1 is DFQATT and CDR2 SNEGSKA (reference sequence). The CDR3 extends over 15 amino acids. V shed 4 bases and J shed 2 bases, with 16 bases lying between them.

About this clonotype: A much more abundant neighbour one base away suggests this may be a read error. This chain joins TRBV28 and TRBJ1-2; 9 bases fit TRBD1. The CDR3 contains 13 residues. V was pared by 4 bases and J by 6 bases, with 3 bases of the junction left unmatched. CDR1 is MDHEN, CDR2 SYDVKM, per germline. For the CDR3, the DNA is TGTGCCAGCAGTTGGACAGGGGACCATGGCTACACCTTC. Residues: CASSWTGDHGYTF.